Sequencing of this TCR beta chain was carried out in a study of blood T cell repertoires in COVID-19. In the study's own analysis: Amplifying reference gene primers gave estimates of nucleated cell counts. Produced via immunoSEQ multiplex PCR; TCRdb's table is partial and in-frame only. V and J calls and clone size come straight from that table; D and trimming were deduced from the DNA. The repertoire holds about 210,000 clones, 81% seen once, with roughly 8.7% in the top ten. The CDR3 length is 16 residues. Germline-derived CDR1 and CDR2 are SGHRS and YFSETQ. Trimming removed 0 bases from V and 0 bases from J; junction bases left unmatched: 3.

The V and J genes are TRBV5-1 and TRBJ2-3, with 8 bases lining up with TRBD1. Specimen: PBMCs or T cells enriched from blood (not recorded which). This TCR came from a man aged 40-49 years who had recovered from COVID-19. The CDR3 DNA sequence: TGCGCCAGCAGCTTGGGGACAGGGTTTAGCACAGATACGCAGTATTTT. Translated, it gives CASSLGTGFSTDTQYF.